This T cell receptor beta chain was observed in a study of patients and donors after allogeneic stem cell transplantation. The CDR3 is 15 residues long. J lost 0 bases, V lost 4 bases, and 7 bases had no gene match. Germline V gene data show CDR1 as SGHRS and CDR2 as YFSETQ. TCRdb recomputed calls from the RT-PCR reads with MiXCR, one row per CDR3 protein. The data contain roughly 880,000 distinct CDR3 sequences, 18% of them singletons. The origin of this receptor is a human donor who was either an allogeneic HSCT recipient or a stem cell or donor lymphocyte infusion donor (not recorded which). It is not recorded whose cells these are; they may come from a transplant donor. The sequenced sample consisted of blood, either unsorted or a sorted T cell fraction (not recorded which). The rearrangement joins TRBV5-1 to TRBJ2-7; TRBD1 aligns across 7 bases. Written as DNA, the CDR3 is TGCGCCAGCAGCCTAGGACAGGTCGTCTCCTACGAGCAGTACTTC. Protein product: CASSLGQVVSYEQYF.